This T cell receptor beta chain was sequenced for a study of CD8 T cells in ankylosing spondylitis. General study points: Prior work had noted some motif variants in reactive arthritis blood and synovial fluid. Peripheral blood samples showed relatively rare disease-linked clones, and these clones were CD8+. Significant enrichment of disease-linked clones was reportedly seen in matched ankylosing spondylitis synovial fluid.

Between the trimmed V and J ends, which lost 0 bases and 11 bases, there was a span of 18 bases. Germline V gene lookup returns CDR1 MGHRA and CDR2 YSYEKL. The CDR3 is 15 residues long. This clonotype was observed a few times. Its target is unknown. TCR beta libraries were made by quantitative 5'-RACE with molecular barcodes. TCRdb passed the 5' RACE reads through MiXCR, listing each CDR3 protein once. The sample comprises around 250,000 distinct CDR3 sequences, 18% of which are singletons, and over 25% rests with the top ten. The sequence derives from a male donor with ankylosing spondylitis or in good health (not recorded which). V usage is TRBV4-1 and J usage is TRBJ2-3, with D tentatively TRBD1 (5 bases). The sequenced sample consisted of blood, either unsorted or a sorted T cell fraction (not recorded which). The CDR3 sequence is CASSQETRVADGQYF. The CDR3, as DNA: TGCGCCAGCAGCCAAGAGACCAGGGTTGCGGACGGGCAGTATTTT.